This T cell receptor beta chain was sequenced in a study of blood T cell repertoires in COVID-19 (dated by TCRdb to the early 2020s). About the study as a whole: Collaborator samples came from the United States, Italy and Spain and covered acute and convalescent phases of COVID-19. A freely available public database, intended as a resource for researchers studying the immune response to SARS-CoV-2, is where the repertoires were released. The material from the prospective study consisted of cDNA or gDNA derived from T cells, B-cell-depleted T cells, or PBMCs. Subjects who had been exposed to COVID-19, were actively infected with it, or had recovered from it provided the deeply sampled blood TCRbeta repertoires that made up the dataset. Where available, HLA class I and class II types were obtained from metadata supplied by the sample provider rather than from assay-based typing. Samples were obtained from the ongoing ImmuneRACE study (first 160 participants) and from some 1,300 subjects provided by 6 global collaborators. The sample metadata nearly always contained a de-identified subject ID, COVID-19 status, age in years and sex.

Whole blood was collected in K2EDTA tubes by collaborating institutions according to the institutions' own protocols. For TCRbeta analysis, collaborators shipped samples in one of three forms: frozen whole blood, isolated PBMCs, or DNA extracted from either of those sample types. As to this clone: No cognate antigen has been identified for it. No base quality values were provided; no much bigger clone lies one nucleotide off. Other DNA sequences in this sample translate to the same CDR3.

The research as a whole found: How much clinical and demographic metadata was included differed by source and by participant, and the metadata was provided uncurated.

TCRbeta CDR3 regions were amplified from genomic DNA by means of the immunoSEQ Assay, a bias-controlled multiplex PCR. Per the authors' processing: The number of nucleated cells in each sample was estimated from the amplification of reference gene primers within the assay. To quantify the absolute abundance of each unique TCRbeta CDR3 rearrangement, sequence reads were collapsed and filtered. For each sample, productive Simpson clonality was calculated as the square root of Simpson's diversity index across productive rearrangements. TCRdb stores this immuneACCESS table with in-frame sequences only. Part of the clones is absent; in the studies checked, under half of the shortfall reflects unresolved V genes, and no reason is known for the rest. V and J calls and clone size are copied from that table; D and trimming were computed from the DNA. The sample yields 200,000 or so clones; around 80% were counted once. 6.5% to 8.5% of the sample lies in the top ten.

The V end loses 4 bases and the J end loses 0 bases, and a stretch of 8 bases separates them. The germline V gene (reference sequence) sets CDR1 to LGHDT and CDR2 to YNNKEL. Inclusive of the bounding cysteine and phenylalanine, the CDR3 is 14 residues long. Only the CDR3 region is kept as DNA, spanning 42 bases read in frame from base 1. The sequence was obtained from a human donor with acute or convalescent COVID-19. The donor label of this sample is uncertain. Specimen: peripheral blood. The chain is made from TRBV3-1 (or the pseudogene TRBV3-2) and TRBJ2-3, and TRBD2 may be the D gene, going by 6 matching bases. The CDR3 region has the sequence CASSLSGSTDTQYF. The nucleotide sequence is given as TGTGCCAGCAGCCTTAGCGGCAGCACAGATACGCAGTATTTT.